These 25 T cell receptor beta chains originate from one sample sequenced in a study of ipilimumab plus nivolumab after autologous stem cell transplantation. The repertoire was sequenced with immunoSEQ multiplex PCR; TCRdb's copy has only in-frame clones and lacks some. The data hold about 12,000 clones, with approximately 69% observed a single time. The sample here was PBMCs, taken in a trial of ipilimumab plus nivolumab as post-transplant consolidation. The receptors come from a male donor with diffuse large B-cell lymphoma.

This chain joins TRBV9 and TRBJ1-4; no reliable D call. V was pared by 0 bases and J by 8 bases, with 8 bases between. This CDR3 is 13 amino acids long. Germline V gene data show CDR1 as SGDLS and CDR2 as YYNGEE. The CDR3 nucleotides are TGTGCCAGCAGCGTAGACGGCGGGGAAAAACTGTTTTTT. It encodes CASSVDGGEKLFF.

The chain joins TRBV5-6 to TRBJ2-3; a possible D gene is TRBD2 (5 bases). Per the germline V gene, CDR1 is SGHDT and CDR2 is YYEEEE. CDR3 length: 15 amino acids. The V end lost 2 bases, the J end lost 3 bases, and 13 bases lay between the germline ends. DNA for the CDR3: TGTGCCAGCAGCTTTCAGGACGGGATGACAGATACGCAGTATTTT. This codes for CASSFQDGMTDTQYF.

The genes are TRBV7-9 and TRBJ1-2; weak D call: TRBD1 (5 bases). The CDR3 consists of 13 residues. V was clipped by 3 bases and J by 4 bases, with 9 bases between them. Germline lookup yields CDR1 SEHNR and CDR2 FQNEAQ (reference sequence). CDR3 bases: TGTGCCAGCAGCTTGGGGCAGTCCTATGGCTACACCTTC. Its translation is CASSLGQSYGYTF. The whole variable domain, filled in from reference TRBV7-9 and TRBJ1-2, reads DTGVSQNPRHKITKRGQNVTFRCDPISEHNRLYWYRQTLGQGPEFLTYFQNEAQLEKSRLLSDRFSAERPKGSFSTLEIQRTEQGDSAMYLCASSLGQSYGYTFGSGTRLTVV.

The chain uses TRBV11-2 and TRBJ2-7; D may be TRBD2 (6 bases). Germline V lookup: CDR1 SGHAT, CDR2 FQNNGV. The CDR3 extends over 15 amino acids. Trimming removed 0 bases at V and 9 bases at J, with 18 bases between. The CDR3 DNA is TGTGCCAGCAGCTTAGAGAGCACGGCGGGATCGTGGCAGTACTTC. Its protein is CASSLESTAGSWQYF.

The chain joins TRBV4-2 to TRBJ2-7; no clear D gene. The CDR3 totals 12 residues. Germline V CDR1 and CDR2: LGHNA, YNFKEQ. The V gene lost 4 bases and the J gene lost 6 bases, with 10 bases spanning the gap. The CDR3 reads CASSLEKVEQYF. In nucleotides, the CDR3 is TGTGCCAGCAGCCTTGAAAAGGTCGAGCAGTACTTC.

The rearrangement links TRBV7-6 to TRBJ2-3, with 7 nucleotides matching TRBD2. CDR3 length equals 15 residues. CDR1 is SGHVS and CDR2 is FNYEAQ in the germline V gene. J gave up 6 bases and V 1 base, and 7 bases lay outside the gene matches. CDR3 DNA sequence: TGTGCCAGCAGCTTAGTCGCGGGAGAGGGCGATACGCAGTATTTT. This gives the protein CASSLVAGEGDTQYF.

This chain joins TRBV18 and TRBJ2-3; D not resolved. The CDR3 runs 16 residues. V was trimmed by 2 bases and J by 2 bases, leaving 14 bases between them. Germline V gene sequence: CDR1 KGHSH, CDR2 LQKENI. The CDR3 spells CASSPTQILSTDTQYF. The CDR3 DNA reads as TGTGCCAGCTCACCAACACAGATATTATCCACAGATACGCAGTATTTT.

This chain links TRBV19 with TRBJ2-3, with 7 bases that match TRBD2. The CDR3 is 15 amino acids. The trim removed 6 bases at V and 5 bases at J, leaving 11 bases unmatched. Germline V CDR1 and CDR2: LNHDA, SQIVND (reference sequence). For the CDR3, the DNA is TGTGCCAGTAGCCGAGCGGGAAGGCAGGGAGATACGCAGTATTTT. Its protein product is CASSRAGRQGDTQYF.

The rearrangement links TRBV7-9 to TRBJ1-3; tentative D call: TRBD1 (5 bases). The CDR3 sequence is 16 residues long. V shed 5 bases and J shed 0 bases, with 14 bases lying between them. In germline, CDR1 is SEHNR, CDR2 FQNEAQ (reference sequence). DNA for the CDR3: TGTGCCAGCAGCCCCCAGGGCCAGATCTCTGGAAACACCATATATTTT. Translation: CASSPQGQISGNTIYF.

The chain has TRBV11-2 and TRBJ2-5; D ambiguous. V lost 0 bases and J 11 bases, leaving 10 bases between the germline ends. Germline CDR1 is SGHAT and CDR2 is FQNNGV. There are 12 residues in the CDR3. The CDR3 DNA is TGTGCCAGCAGCTTAGAGGACCCCCTGCAGTACTTC. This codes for CASSLEDPLQYF.

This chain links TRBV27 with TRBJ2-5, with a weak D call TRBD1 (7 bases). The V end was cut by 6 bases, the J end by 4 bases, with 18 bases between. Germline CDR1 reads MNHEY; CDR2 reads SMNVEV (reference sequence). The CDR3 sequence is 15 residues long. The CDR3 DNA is TGTGCCAGCAGACGACAGGGAGGATACGGAGAGACCCAGTACTTC. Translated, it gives CASRRQGGYGETQYF.

The CDR3 region is CASSRGLAGGPWTDTQYF. CDR3 nucleotide sequence: TGTGCCAGTAGTCGGGGACTAGCGGGAGGGCCCTGGACAGATACGCAGTATTTT. The rearrangement joins TRBV19 to TRBJ2-3; 16 nucleotides line up with TRBD2. Per germline, CDR1 LNHDA and CDR2 SQIVND (reference sequence). CDR3 length: 18 amino acids. The V and J ends lost 5 bases and 3 bases, in that order; junction bases with no gene match: 8.

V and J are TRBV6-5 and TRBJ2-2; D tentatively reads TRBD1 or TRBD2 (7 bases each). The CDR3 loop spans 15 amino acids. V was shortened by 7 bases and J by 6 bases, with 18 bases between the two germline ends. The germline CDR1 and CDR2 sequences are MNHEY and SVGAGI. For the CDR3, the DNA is TGTGCCAGCACGGACTCAGGGGGAGGGGCCGGGGAGCTGTTTTTT. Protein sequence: CASTDSGGGAGELFF.

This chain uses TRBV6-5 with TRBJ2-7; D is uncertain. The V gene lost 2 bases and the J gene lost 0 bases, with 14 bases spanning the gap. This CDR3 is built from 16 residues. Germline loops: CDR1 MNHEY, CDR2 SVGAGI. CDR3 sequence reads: CASSYMDRLDSYEQYF. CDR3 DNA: TGTGCCAGCAGTTACATGGACCGACTGGACTCCTACGAGCAGTACTTC.

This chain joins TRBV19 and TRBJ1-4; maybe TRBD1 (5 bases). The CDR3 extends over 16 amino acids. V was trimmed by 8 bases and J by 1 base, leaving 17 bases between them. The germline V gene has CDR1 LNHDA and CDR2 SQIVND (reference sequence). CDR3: CASRLVGGLTNEKLFF. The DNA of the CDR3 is TGTGCCAGTCGTCTGGTCGGGGGTTTAACTAATGAAAAACTGTTTTTT.

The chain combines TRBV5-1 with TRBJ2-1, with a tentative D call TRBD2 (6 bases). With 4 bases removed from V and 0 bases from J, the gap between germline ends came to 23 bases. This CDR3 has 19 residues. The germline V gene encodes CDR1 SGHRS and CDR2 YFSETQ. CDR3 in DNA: TGCGCCAGCAGCCCCCGGGGTAGCGGAGTCGGCAGCTCCTACAATGAGCAGTTCTTC. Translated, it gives CASSPRGSGVGSSYNEQFF.

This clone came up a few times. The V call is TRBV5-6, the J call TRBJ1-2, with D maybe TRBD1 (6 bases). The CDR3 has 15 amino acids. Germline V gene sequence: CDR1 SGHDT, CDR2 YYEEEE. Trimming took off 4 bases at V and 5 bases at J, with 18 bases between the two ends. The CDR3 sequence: CASSPPPGTGYGYTF. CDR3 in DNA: TGTGCCAGCAGCCCCCCCCCGGGTACAGGGTATGGCTACACCTTC.

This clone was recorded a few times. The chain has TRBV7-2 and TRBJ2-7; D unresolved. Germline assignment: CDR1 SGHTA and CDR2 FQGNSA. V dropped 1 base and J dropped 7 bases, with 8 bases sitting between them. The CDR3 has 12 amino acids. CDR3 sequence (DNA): TGTGCCAGCAGCTTAGACAGTAGGGAGCAGTACTTC. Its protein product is CASSLDSREQYF.

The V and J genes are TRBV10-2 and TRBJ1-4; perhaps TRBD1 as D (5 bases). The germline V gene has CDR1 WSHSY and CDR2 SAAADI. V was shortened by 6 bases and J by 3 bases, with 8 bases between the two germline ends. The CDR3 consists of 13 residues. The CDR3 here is CASRPQANEKLFF. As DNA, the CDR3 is TGCGCCAGCAGGCCACAGGCTAATGAAAAACTGTTTTTT.

The CDR3 reads CASSPQGRANEKLFF. CDR3 sequence (DNA): TGTGCCAGCTCACCTCAGGGGCGAGCTAATGAAAAACTGTTTTTT. The rearrangement uses TRBV18 and TRBJ1-4; the D gene is possibly TRBD1 (6 bases). Trimming shortened V by 3 bases and J by 3 bases, and 11 bases separated the two germline ends. The germline V gene has CDR1 KGHSH and CDR2 LQKENI. There are 15 residues in the CDR3.

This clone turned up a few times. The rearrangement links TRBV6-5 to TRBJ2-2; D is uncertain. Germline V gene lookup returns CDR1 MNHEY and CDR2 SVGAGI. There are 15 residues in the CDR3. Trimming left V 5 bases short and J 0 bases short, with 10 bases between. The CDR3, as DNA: TGTGCCAGCAGTGCTGAGAGAGCGAACACCGGGGAGCTGTTTTTT. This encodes CASSAERANTGELFF.

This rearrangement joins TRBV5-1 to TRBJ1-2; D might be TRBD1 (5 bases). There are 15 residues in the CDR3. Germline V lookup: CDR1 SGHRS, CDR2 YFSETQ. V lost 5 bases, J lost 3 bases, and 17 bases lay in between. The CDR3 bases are TGCGCCAGCAGTCCGTTGAGGGGCGGTTACTATGGCTACACCTTC. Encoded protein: CASSPLRGGYYGYTF. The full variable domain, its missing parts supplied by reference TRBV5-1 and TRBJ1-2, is KAGVTQTPRYLIKTRGQQVTLSCSPISGHRSVSWYQQTPGQGLQFLFEYFSETQRNKGNFPGRFSGRQFSNSRSEMNVSTLELGDSALYLCASSPLRGGYYGYTFGSGTRLTVV.

The CDR3 spells CASSLRRFGGGFYQPQHF. The CDR3 DNA reads as TGTGCCAGCAGCTTAAGGCGGTTCGGAGGGGGCTTCTATCAGCCCCAGCATTTT. This sequence joins TRBV7-8 and TRBJ1-5, with 7 nucleotides matching TRBD1. The germline V gene encodes CDR1 SGHVS and CDR2 FQNEAQ. V shed 2 bases and J 5 bases; nucleotides not matched to a gene: 15. This CDR3 comprises 18 residues. Filled out from reference TRBV7-8 and TRBJ1-5, the complete variable domain reads GAGVSQSPRYKVAKRGQDVALRCDPISGHVSLFWYQQALGQGPEFLTYFQNEAQLDKSGLPSDRFFAERPEGSVSTLKIQRTQQEDSAVYLCASSLRRFGGGFYQPQHFGDGTRLSIL.

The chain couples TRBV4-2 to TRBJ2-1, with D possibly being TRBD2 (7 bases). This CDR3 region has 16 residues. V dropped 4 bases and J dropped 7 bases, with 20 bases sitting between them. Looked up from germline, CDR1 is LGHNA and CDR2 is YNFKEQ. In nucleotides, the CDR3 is TGTGCCAGCAGCCGGGGGGGCCCCTCCTCAACGAATGAGCAGTTCTTC. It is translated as CASSRGGPSSTNEQFF.

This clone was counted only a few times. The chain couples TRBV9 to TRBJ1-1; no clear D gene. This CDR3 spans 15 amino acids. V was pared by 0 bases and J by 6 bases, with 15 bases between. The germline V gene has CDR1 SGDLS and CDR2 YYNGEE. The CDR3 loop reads CASSVEGEDPPEAFF. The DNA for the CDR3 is TGTGCCAGCAGCGTAGAGGGCGAGGACCCACCTGAAGCTTTCTTT.